The next 26 T cell receptor beta chains were all read from a single sample in a study of post-analysis software for immune sequencing data. Whole-study findings and limits: Five TRBV segments, including TRBV5-6, TRBV5-1 and TRBV20-1, were more frequent in patients than controls.

These receptors' antigens are unknown. The library was made from cDNA and included unique molecular identifiers. MiXCR, run by TCRdb on the PCR reads, gives a single entry per CDR3 protein. The repertoire consists of approximately 690,000 distinct CDR3 sequences, with 55% to 70% occurring once and the leading ten covering around 10%. The sequenced material came from blood. These TCRs come from a girl aged 2-10 years with multiple sclerosis.

This clonotype was seen a single time. This chain connects TRBV4-1 to TRBJ1-5; D gene ambiguous. This CDR3 has 14 residues. CDR1 and CDR2 (germline): MGHRA, YSYEKL. With 2 bases removed from V and 2 bases from J, the gap between germline ends came to 7 bases. CDR3 DNA sequence: TGCGCCAGCAGCCAATCGACCGGCAATCAGCCCCAGCATTTT. It codes for CASSQSTGNQPQHF.

The chain uses TRBV7-2 and TRBJ2-5; 7 nucleotides agree with TRBD2. Per germline, CDR1 SGHTA and CDR2 FQGNSA. J was trimmed by 3 bases and V by 4 bases; bases with no gene match: 5. This CDR3 is built from 14 residues. The CDR3 nucleotides read TGTGCCAGCAGCTCTAGCGGTACCGAAGAGACCCAGTACTTC. Its translation: CASSSSGTEETQYF. The entire variable domain, with the rest obtained from reference TRBV7-2 and TRBJ2-5, is as follows: GAGVSQSPSNKVTEKGKDVELRCDPISGHTALYWYRQSLGQGLEFLIYFQGNSAPDKSGLPSDRFSAERTGGSVSTLTIQRTQQEDSAVYLCASSSSGTEETQYFGPGTRLLVL.

This clonotype occurred a few times. CDR3 sequence (DNA): TGCAGTGCAACGGAAGACGGACCCTACGAGCAGTACTTC. This encodes CSATEDGPYEQYF. The rearrangement uses TRBV20-1 and TRBJ2-7; D not resolved. The ends were cut back, 6 bases at V and 2 bases at J, with 14 bases in the middle. The CDR3 spans 13 residues. Germline CDR1 reads DFQATT; CDR2 reads SNEGSKA (reference sequence).

The rearrangement uses TRBV6-5 and TRBJ2-5; possibly TRBD1 for D (6 bases). Trimming pared 2 bases from V and 5 bases from J, leaving 21 bases between. The CDR3 contains 17 residues. Looked up from germline, CDR1 is MNHEY and CDR2 is SVGAGI. The CDR3 loop is CASSYPSDRDDGETQYF. The CDR3 DNA reads TGTGCCAGCAGTTACCCCTCGGACAGAGATGACGGGGAGACCCAGTACTTC.

V is TRBV12-3 or TRBV12-4 and J is TRBJ2-4; D assignment may be TRBD1 or TRBD2 (5 bases each). V gave up 4 bases and J gave up 5 bases, with 6 bases separating them. The CDR3 is made up of 12 amino acids. CDR3: CASSWGQNIQYF. CDR3 nucleotide sequence: TGTGCCAGCAGTTGGGGACAAAACATTCAGTACTTC.

The DNA for the CDR3 is TGCGCCAGCAGCTCGGCAGGGTCTAGCACAGATACGCAGTATTTT. It encodes CASSSAGSSTDTQYF. The rearrangement links TRBV5-1 to TRBJ2-3; a weak D match, TRBD1 (5 bases). Between the trimmed V and J ends, which lost 3 bases and 0 bases, there was a span of 11 bases. The CDR3 is made up of 15 amino acids. CDR1 is SGHRS and CDR2 is YFSETQ in the germline V gene.

This clonotype was found once. The V call is TRBV25-1, the J call TRBJ1-1; D is unresolved. This CDR3 is built from 14 residues. Germline-derived CDR1 and CDR2 are MGHDK and SYGVNS. V was pared by 3 bases and J by 4 bases, with 12 bases between. CDR3 amino acids: CASSDRAGSTEAFF. As DNA, the CDR3 is TGTGCCAGCAGTGACCGGGCGGGCAGCACTGAAGCTTTCTTT.

V is TRBV25-1 and J is TRBJ2-5; unclear D gene. The CDR3 consists of 12 residues. Trimming removed 6 bases at V and 6 bases at J, with 11 bases between. Germline assignment: CDR1 MGHDK and CDR2 SYGVNS. The CDR3 loop is CASSLSFQTQYF. CDR3 DNA: TGTGCCAGCAGCCTTAGTTTTCAGACCCAGTACTTC.

The chain has TRBV20-1 and TRBJ2-3, with 12 bases aligning to TRBD2. The CDR3 extends over 16 amino acids. Germline V CDR1 and CDR2: DFQATT, SNEGSKA (reference sequence). J was trimmed by 4 bases and V by 2 bases; bases with no gene match: 7. Here the CDR3 reads CSARRLTSGRADTQYF. The CDR3 DNA is TGCAGTGCTAGACGGTTGACTAGCGGGAGAGCAGATACGCAGTATTTT.

The CDR3: CASSSGLAGEGQFF. CDR3 bases: TGTGCCAGCAGCTCTGGACTAGCGGGAGAGGGGCAGTTCTTC. This chain connects TRBV6-5 to TRBJ2-1; 13 bases map to TRBD2. CDR1 is MNHEY and CDR2 is SVGAGI in the germline V gene. V lost 6 bases and J lost 12; bases outside the gene matches: 8. This CDR3 has 14 amino acids.

This clonotype was recorded only once. CDR3 sequence: CASSSTDQETQYF. For the CDR3, the DNA is TGTGCCAGCAGCTCAACAGACCAAGAGACCCAGTACTTC. The chain has TRBV7-9 and TRBJ2-5, with D unresolved. With 4 bases removed from V and 0 bases from J, the gap between germline ends came to 6 bases. Germline values: CDR1 SEHNR, CDR2 FQNEAQ (reference sequence). The CDR3 covers 13 residues.

The chain employs TRBV6-2 or TRBV6-3 and TRBJ2-1, with 12 bases fitting TRBD2. Germline loops: CDR1 MNHEY, CDR2 SVGEGT. V dropped 5 bases and J dropped 8; count of bases not matched to a gene: 7. The CDR3 length is 15 residues. CDR3 loop: CASSPRLAGADEQFF. CDR3 DNA sequence: TGTGCCAGCAGTCCTAGACTAGCGGGAGCCGATGAGCAGTTCTTC.

There are a few counts of this clonotype. CDR3 sequence reads: CASSLQGDPYGYTF. CDR3 bases: TGTGCCAGCAGTTTACAGGGGGACCCCTATGGCTACACCTTC. The chain joins TRBV6-1 to TRBJ1-2, with TRBD1 identical over 8 bases. CDR1 and CDR2 (germline): MNHNS, SASEGT. The CDR3 runs to 14 residues. The trim removed 5 bases at V and 4 bases at J, leaving 6 bases unmatched.

The chain has TRBV6-5 and TRBJ1-5, with TRBD1 matching over 8 bases. Germline V gene data show CDR1 as MNHEY and CDR2 as SVGAGI. The CDR3 is 14 amino acids. V was clipped by 4 bases and J by 4 bases; unmatched bases: 3. The CDR3 here is CASSWDRMNQPQHF. In nucleotides, the CDR3 is TGTGCCAGCAGTTGGGACAGGATGAATCAGCCCCAGCATTTT.

The genes are TRBV7-9 and TRBJ2-3; 8 bases agree with TRBD1. V dropped 5 bases and J dropped 4; count of bases not matched to a gene: 8. Per germline, CDR1 SEHNR and CDR2 FQNEAQ (reference sequence). The CDR3 runs to 15 residues. CDR3 in DNA: TGTGCCAGCAGCATGCCGGGACAGGATGCAGATACGCAGTATTTT. It encodes CASSMPGQDADTQYF.

The sample holds a few counts of this clonotype. This rearrangement joins TRBV6-1 to TRBJ1-2, with 8 positions matching TRBD1. Per germline, CDR1 MNHNS and CDR2 SASEGT. V dropped 7 bases and J dropped 5; count of bases not matched to a gene: 12. The CDR3 loop spans 15 amino acids. For the CDR3, the DNA is TGTGCCAGCACCCCAGCCTGGGACAGGACTTATGGCTACACCTTC. This translates into CASTPAWDRTYGYTF.

This clonotype appeared a few times. This rearrangement joins TRBV6-5 to TRBJ2-5; 10 bases agree with TRBD1. This CDR3 contains 16 residues. V was clipped by 5 bases and J by 3 bases; unmatched bases: 9. The germline V gene encodes CDR1 MNHEY and CDR2 SVGAGI. The CDR3 region has the DNA TGTGCCAGCAGTACAACGGACAGGGGGATAGAAGAGACCCAGTACTTC. Amino acids: CASSTTDRGIEETQYF.

In this sample, this clonotype turned up once. A read error is likely, as this CDR3 ends without the conserved phenylalanine or tryptophan. It is unclear where the CDR3 begins or ends on the DNA, so no DNA is shown, and the CDR3 is as TCRdb lists it. Here the CDR3 reads CASRGQGLGGCTL. This chain links TRBV6-5 with TRBJ1-2. The CDR3 is 13 amino acids in total, end residues counted. CDR1 MNHEY and CDR2 SVGAGI come from the germline V gene.

The chain carries TRBV29-1 and TRBJ2-1; D may correspond to TRBD1 or TRBD2 (5 bases each). Germline CDR1 is SQVTM and CDR2 is ANQGSEA. V was pared by 3 bases and J by 4 bases, with 7 bases between. The CDR3 runs 12 residues. In DNA, the CDR3 is TGCAGCGTTGAGGGACCGTACAATGAGCAGTTCTTC. It translates to CSVEGPYNEQFF.

The genes are TRBV6-5 and TRBJ1-4; a possible D gene is TRBD1 (6 bases). This CDR3 is built from 16 residues. Trimming stripped 2 bases from V and 4 bases from J, with 14 bases between. Germline V CDR1 and CDR2: MNHEY, SVGAGI. The CDR3 DNA sequence: TGTGCCAGCAGTTACGCCCCGGGACACCTTAATGAAAAACTGTTTTTT. This encodes CASSYAPGHLNEKLFF.

The chain links TRBV25-1 to TRBJ2-7; D is uncertain. The J call could be wrong; TRBJ2-5 is a better fit for the DNA end. The germline V gene encodes CDR1 MGHDK and CDR2 SYGVNS. The CDR3 extends over 11 amino acids. The CDR3 is CASSYDETQYF. CDR3 DNA sequence: TGTGCCAGCAGTTATGATGAGACCCAGTACTTC.

V is TRBV7-2 and J is TRBJ2-7, with TRBD1 matching over 9 bases. Germline-derived CDR1 and CDR2 are SGHTA and FQGNSA. Trimming took 5 bases from V and 3 from J; bases not matched to a gene: 5. The CDR3 runs to 14 residues. CDR3 in amino acids: CASSPDRGYYEQYF. Here the CDR3 DNA reads TGTGCCAGCAGCCCGGACAGGGGCTACTACGAGCAGTACTTC.

V and J are TRBV29-1 and TRBJ2-1, with 7 bases lining up with TRBD1. Germline V lookup: CDR1 SQVTM, CDR2 ANQGSEA. The CDR3 extends over 12 amino acids. V was clipped by 5 bases and J by 6 bases; unmatched bases: 4. The CDR3 region is CSVRSGGNEQFF. The CDR3 region has the DNA TGCAGCGTTAGGTCAGGGGGCAATGAGCAGTTCTTC.

This clonotype was counted between two and nine times. The rearrangement uses TRBV20-1 and TRBJ2-1; TRBD1 matches at 9 bases. The CDR3 consists of 16 residues. From germline, CDR1 is DFQATT and CDR2 SNEGSKA (reference sequence). J lost 10 bases, V lost 3 bases, and 16 bases had no gene match. The chain's CDR3 is CSARDKIWTGVGEQFF. The CDR3 DNA follows: TGCAGTGCTAGGGATAAAATCTGGACAGGGGTAGGGGAGCAGTTCTTC.

This clonotype was seen only a few times. The chain joins TRBV29-1 to TRBJ2-3; D not resolved. This CDR3 contains 15 residues. In germline, CDR1 is SQVTM, CDR2 ANQGSEA. V lost 4 bases and J 0 bases, leaving 14 bases between the germline ends. In nucleotides, the CDR3 is TGCAGCGTTGTGAGGTCCGCCCCTAGCACAGATACGCAGTATTTT. Its translation: CSVVRSAPSTDTQYF.

The rearrangement links TRBV5-1 to TRBJ2-3; TRBD2 matches 10 bases. The CDR3 length is 17 residues. V lost 0 bases and J lost 6; bases outside the gene matches: 10. The V gene's germline CDR1 is SGHRS and CDR2 YFSETQ. The CDR3 bases are TGCGCCAGCAGCTTGGCGGTAGCGGGAGGCGTCTGGGATACGCAGTATTTT. Amino acids: CASSLAVAGGVWDTQYF.